The entry below gives a single T cell receptor (beta chain) sequence along with its context. Libraries were prepared by immunoSEQ multiplex PCR; TCRdb keeps only in-frame clonotypes and omits some of them. Here the sample spans 60,000 to 70,000 clones, approximately 87% being singletons. The data originate from a study of blood T cell repertoires in COVID-19. The CDR3 covers 13 residues. V gave up 1 base and J gave up 6 bases, with 9 bases separating them. In germline, CDR1 is LNHNV, CDR2 YYDKDF (reference sequence). This chain links TRBV15 with TRBJ1-1; the D is unclear. What was sequenced was peripheral blood. The receptor was isolated from a man in his fifties or sixties with active COVID-19. CDR3 sequence (DNA): TGTGCCACCAGCAGAGGAGGAGTCCCTGAAGCTTTCTTT. Translated: CATSRGGVPEAFF.